These T cell receptor beta chains were read from a single sample in a study of blood T cell repertoires in COVID-19. Method: immunoSEQ multiplex PCR; TCRdb's copy keeps in-frame clones and lacks some. The table lists about 47,000 clones, 81% of them singletons. What was sequenced was peripheral blood. These receptors were taken from a woman of 80 years or more with COVID-19, enrolled during active disease. Both conserved end residues are part of each CDR3. A D gene is named only where the DNA matches it firmly. Only some rows state a clone size, as once, few, many or a class for expanded clones.

J gene: TRBJ1-1; clone size: .; V gene: TRBV11-2; D gene: .; CDR3 protein: CASSLDRNTEAFF; CDR3 DNA: TGTGCCAGCAGCTTAGATCGGAACACTGAAGCTTTCTTT
J gene: TRBJ2-2; clone size: .; V gene: TRBV2; D gene: TRBD2; CDR3 protein: CASISGRAVGGELFF; CDR3 DNA: TGTGCCAGCATAAGCGGGAGGGCCGTGGGCGGGGAGCTGTTTTTT
J gene: TRBJ1-6; clone size: .; V gene: TRBV2; D gene: .; CDR3 protein: CASSDQRYNSPLHF; CDR3 DNA: TGTGCCAGCAGTGATCAACGGTATAATTCACCCCTCCACTTT
J gene: TRBJ2-3; clone size: few; V gene: TRBV24-1; D gene: TRBD2; CDR3 protein: CATSDPRAGGLSTDTQYF; CDR3 DNA: TGTGCCACCAGTGACCCCCGGGCGGGAGGACTTAGCACAGATACGCAGTATTTT
J gene: TRBJ1-2; clone size: .; V gene: TRBV19; D gene: .; CDR3 protein: CASSISTGSRYGYTF; CDR3 DNA: TGTGCCAGTAGTATATCTACAGGAAGTAGGTATGGCTACACCTTC
J gene: TRBJ2-7; clone size: .; V gene: TRBV30; D gene: TRBD1; CDR3 protein: CAWSLQGGYEQYF; CDR3 DNA: TGTGCCTGGAGTCTACAGGGGGGTTACGAGCAGTACTTC
J gene: TRBJ2-1; clone size: .; V gene: TRBV9; D gene: TRBD2; CDR3 protein: CASSVGLAGGFIYNEQFF; CDR3 DNA: TGTGCCAGCAGCGTAGGGCTAGCGGGAGGGTTTATCTACAATGAGCAGTTCTTC
J gene: TRBJ2-7; clone size: .; V gene: TRBV5-1; D gene: .; CDR3 protein: CASSLYGGSYEQYF; CDR3 DNA: TGCGCCAGCAGCTTGTACGGGGGCTCCTACGAGCAGTACTTC
J gene: TRBJ2-7; clone size: .; V gene: TRBV9; D gene: TRBD2; CDR3 protein: CASSPGGLKTYEQYF; CDR3 DNA: TGTGCCAGCAGCCCGGGAGGGCTTAAAACCTACGAGCAGTACTTC
J gene: TRBJ2-5; clone size: .; V gene: TRBV19; D gene: TRBD2; CDR3 protein: CASSSGREVETQYF; CDR3 DNA: TGTGCCAGTAGTAGCGGGAGAGAAGTAGAGACCCAGTACTTC
J gene: TRBJ1-2; clone size: .; V gene: TRBV7-8; D gene: .; CDR3 protein: CASSLEVEFYGYTF; CDR3 DNA: TGTGCCAGCAGCTTAGAGGTGGAGTTCTATGGCTACACCTTC
J gene: TRBJ1-1; clone size: .; V gene: TRBV19; D gene: TRBD1; CDR3 protein: CASISLEGANTEAFF; CDR3 DNA: TGTGCCAGTATCAGCCTGGAGGGGGCAAACACTGAAGCTTTCTTT
J gene: TRBJ2-5; clone size: .; V gene: TRBV7-2; D gene: TRBD2; CDR3 protein: CASSGPGGRETQYF; CDR3 DNA: TGTGCCAGCAGCGGCCCGGGGGGAAGGGAGACCCAGTACTTC
J gene: TRBJ2-5; clone size: few; V gene: TRBV7-7; D gene: TRBD2; CDR3 protein: CASRPGLAGAETQYF; CDR3 DNA: TGTGCTAGCAGGCCGGGACTAGCGGGAGCAGAGACCCAGTACTTC
J gene: TRBJ2-5; clone size: .; V gene: TRBV5-1; D gene: .; CDR3 protein: CASSLGSGETQYF; CDR3 DNA: TGCGCCAGCAGCTTGGGCAGCGGGGAGACCCAGTACTTC
J gene: TRBJ2-7; clone size: .; V gene: TRBV11-2; D gene: TRBD2; CDR3 protein: CASSLGGGRVYEQYF; CDR3 DNA: TGTGCCAGCAGCTTAGGCGGCGGGAGGGTCTACGAGCAGTACTTC
J gene: TRBJ1-5; clone size: .; V gene: TRBV3-1/TRBV3-2; D gene: .; CDR3 protein: CASSQGGPYSNQPQHF; CDR3 DNA: TGTGCCAGCAGCCAAGGGGGCCCCTATAGCAATCAGCCCCAGCATTTT
J gene: TRBJ2-5; clone size: .; V gene: TRBV2; D gene: TRBD1; CDR3 protein: CASDLGQGARETQYF; CDR3 DNA: TGTGCCAGCGACTTAGGGCAGGGGGCGAGAGAGACCCAGTACTTC
J gene: TRBJ2-5; clone size: .; V gene: TRBV4-1; D gene: TRBD1; CDR3 protein: CASSQGTGVRETQYF; CDR3 DNA: TGCGCCAGCAGCCAAGGTACAGGGGTTAGGGAGACCCAGTACTTC
J gene: TRBJ1-1; clone size: .; V gene: TRBV13; D gene: .; CDR3 protein: CASSTRPTGTEAFF; CDR3 DNA: TGTGCCAGCAGCACGCGGCCGACAGGCACTGAAGCTTTCTTT
J gene: TRBJ1-1; clone size: .; V gene: TRBV14; D gene: .; CDR3 protein: CASSQVLVLNTEAFF; CDR3 DNA: TGTGCCAGCAGCCAAGTACTAGTTCTGAACACTGAAGCTTTCTTT
J gene: TRBJ2-5; clone size: .; V gene: TRBV5-6; D gene: .; CDR3 protein: CASTAGGETQYF; CDR3 DNA: TGTGCCAGCACCGCCGGGGGAGAGACCCAGTACTTC
J gene: TRBJ1-6; clone size: .; V gene: TRBV28; D gene: .; CDR3 protein: CASSLLTASSYNSPLHF; CDR3 DNA: TGTGCCAGCAGTTTACTGACTGCCAGCTCCTATAATTCACCCCTCCACTTT
J gene: TRBJ2-5; clone size: .; V gene: TRBV7-3; D gene: TRBD2; CDR3 protein: CASSPGPIDSGSQETQYF; CDR3 DNA: TGTGCCAGCAGCCCCGGCCCCATTGACAGCGGGAGCCAAGAGACCCAGTACTTC